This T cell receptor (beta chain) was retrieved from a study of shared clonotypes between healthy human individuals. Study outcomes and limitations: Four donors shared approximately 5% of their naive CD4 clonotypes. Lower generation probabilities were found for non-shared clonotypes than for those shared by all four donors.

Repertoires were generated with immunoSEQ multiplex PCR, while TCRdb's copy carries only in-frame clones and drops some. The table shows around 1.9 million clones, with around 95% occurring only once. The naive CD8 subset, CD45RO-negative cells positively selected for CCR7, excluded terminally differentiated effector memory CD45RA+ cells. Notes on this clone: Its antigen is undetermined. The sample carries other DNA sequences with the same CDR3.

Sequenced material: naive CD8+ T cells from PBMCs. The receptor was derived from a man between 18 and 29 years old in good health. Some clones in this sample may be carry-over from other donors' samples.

CDR3 coding DNA: TGTGCCAGCAGCTTGGGGGGACAGGAGACCCAGTACTTC. It is translated as CASSLGGQETQYF. This rearrangement joins TRBV13 to TRBJ2-5, with D perhaps TRBD1 (7 bases). The V end was cut by 3 bases, the J end by 5 bases, with 10 bases between. The germline V gene encodes CDR1 PRHDT and CDR2 FYEKMQ (reference sequence). The CDR3 consists of 13 residues. Looking up the rest from reference TRBV13 and TRBJ2-5 gives the full variable domain: AAGVIQSPRHLIKEKRETATLKCYPIPRHDTVYWYQQGPGQDPQFLISFYEKMQSDKGSIPDRFSAQQFSDYHSELNMSSLELGDSALYFCASSLGGQETQYFGPGTRLLVL.